The 7 T cell receptor beta chains in this list originate from one sample, sequenced in a study of blood T cell repertoires in COVID-19. Using immunoSEQ multiplex PCR, the repertoire was profiled, and TCRdb retains in-frame clones only, with some absent. Of about 200,000 clones listed, roughly 80% are singletons. Material: PBMCs or T cells enriched from blood (not recorded which). These receptors all come from a man aged 35-49 years who had recovered from COVID-19.

The rearrangement joins TRBV19 to TRBJ1-5; the D is unclear. Per germline, CDR1 LNHDA and CDR2 SQIVND (reference sequence). V shed 3 bases and J shed 5 bases, with 14 bases lying between them. This CDR3 spans 15 amino acids. The CDR3 sequence is CASSMEAAADQPQHF. The CDR3 DNA sequence: TGTGCCAGTAGTATGGAGGCCGCCGCGGATCAGCCCCAGCATTTT.

The chain employs TRBV7-8 and TRBJ1-2; 9 bases agree with TRBD1. Germline V lookup: CDR1 SGHVS, CDR2 FQNEAQ. The CDR3 consists of 14 residues. With 5 bases clipped from V and 6 bases from J, the junction kept 7 bases outside the gene matches. The CDR3 DNA reads TGTGCCAGCAGCCCTCGGACAGGGGAAGATGGCTACACCTTC. Encoded protein: CASSPRTGEDGYTF.

This sequence joins TRBV30 and TRBJ2-7; 7 bases are shared with TRBD2. CDR1 is GTSNPN and CDR2 is SVGIG in the germline V gene (reference sequence). CDR3 length: 13 amino acids. V dropped 2 bases and J dropped 4; count of bases not matched to a gene: 5. The CDR3 loop is CAWSWGGRYEQYF. The CDR3 DNA follows: TGTGCCTGGAGTTGGGGGGGAAGGTACGAGCAGTACTTC.

The chain links TRBV5-4 to TRBJ2-7; 8 bases line up with TRBD2. The CDR3 contains 14 residues. V lost 2 bases and J lost 2; bases outside the gene matches: 3. Looked up from germline, CDR1 is SGHNT and CDR2 is YYREEE (reference sequence). In nucleotides, the CDR3 is TGTGCCAGCAGCTTTACTAGCGGTGCCTACGAGCAGTACTTC. This codes for CASSFTSGAYEQYF.

This clone was detected a few times. This rearrangement joins TRBV7-3 to TRBJ2-2; 12 bases agree with TRBD2. Germline V CDR1 and CDR2: SGHTA, FQGTGA. The junction had 4 bases not matched to a gene; V was cut back by 3 bases and J by 5 bases. The CDR3 is 16 amino acids. CDR3 protein: CASSFFGTSGTGELFF. The CDR3 region has the DNA TGTGCCAGCAGCTTCTTCGGGACTAGCGGGACCGGGGAGCTGTTTTTT. Combining the CDR3 with reference TRBV7-3 and TRBJ2-2 gives the whole variable domain GAGVSQTPSNKVTEKGKYVELRCDPISGHTALYWYRQSLGQGPEFLIYFQGTGAADDSGLPNDRFFAVRPEGSVSTLKIQRTERGDSAVYLCASSFFGTSGTGELFFGEGSRLTVL.

The V gene is TRBV1, the J gene TRBJ2-5; the table calls TRBD2, which could not be checked here. TRBV1 corresponds to a pseudogene. This CDR3 region has 19 residues. The CDR3 here is CTSSQGGWVTSGLGETQYF. In DNA form, the CDR3 reads TGCACCAGCAGCCAGGGAGGGTGGGTGACTAGCGGGCTTGGGGAGACCCAGTACTTC.

V is TRBV4-3 and J is TRBJ2-1; 8 nucleotides align to TRBD2. CDR1 is LGHNA, CDR2 YSLEER, per germline. The CDR3 contains 16 residues. Trimming cost V 0 bases and J 7 bases; bases outside gene matches: 8. CDR3 sequence reads: CASSQEPLAGLNEQFF. The CDR3 nucleotides read TGCGCCAGCAGCCAAGAACCCCTAGCGGGTTTGAATGAGCAGTTCTTC.